This T cell receptor (beta chain) was documented in a study of early T cells in non-severe SARS-CoV-2 infection. Study summary: Sequencing input comprised bulk RNA from unsorted whole blood; chain pairing was not available.

This clonotype has only a few counts. Trimming stripped 7 bases from V and 3 bases from J, with 8 bases between. The CDR3 runs to 12 residues. The germline V gene has CDR1 SNHLY and CDR2 FYNNEI. Each single cDNA molecule received a unique molecular identifier. One entry per CDR3 protein, called by TCRdb with MiXCR from the 5' RACE reads. The table includes tens of thousands of distinct CDR3 sequences, 14% detected once. The specimen was whole blood. The chain carries TRBV2 and TRBJ2-3; D gene uncertain. This receptor was identified in an adult who was a healthcare worker with PCR-confirmed SARS-CoV-2 infection or an uninfected control (not recorded which). The CDR3 nucleotides are TGTGCCAGCAATCTCTGGACAGATACGCAGTATTTT. Translated: CASNLWTDTQYF.